The 18 T cell receptor beta chains presented below share a single source sample, sequenced in a study of shared clonotypes between healthy human individuals. Profiled with immunoSEQ multiplex PCR; TCRdb holds only in-frame clones, not every one. The table includes about 2 million clones, 85% to 95% detected once. Sequencing input: naive CD4+ T cells sorted from blood. Subset specified: CD45RA+ positively selected. The origin of the receptors is a man between 18 and 29 years old in good health.

Concerning this clone: In the same sample, other DNA sequences code for this CDR3. This chain joins TRBV28 and TRBJ2-3; 7 nucleotides match TRBD2. The ends lost 5 bases at V and 3 bases at J; junction bases unmatched: 8. Germline CDR1 is MDHEN and CDR2 is SYDVKM. This CDR3 contains 15 residues. CDR3 sequence (DNA): TGTGCCAGCAGTCCTCAAGGAGCGGGGACAGATACGCAGTATTTT. Amino acid sequence: CASSPQGAGTDTQYF.

In regard to this clone: This specimen includes other DNA sequences encoding the same CDR3. J is TRBJ1-2 and V is TRBV6-5; D is perhaps TRBD1 (6 bases). The germline gives CDR1 MNHEY, CDR2 SVGAGI. V was pared by 5 bases and J by 8 bases, with 12 bases between. The CDR3 extends over 12 amino acids. CDR3 residues: CASSTTGGGYTF. In DNA form, the CDR3 reads TGTGCCAGCAGTACGACAGGAGGGGGCTACACCTTC.

This chain joins TRBV2 and TRBJ1-1; D gene ambiguous. The CDR3 has 13 residues. Germline lookup yields CDR1 SNHLY and CDR2 FYNNEI. The V gene lost 7 bases and the J gene lost 1 base, with 10 bases spanning the gap. For the CDR3, the DNA is TGTGCCAGCAAAGGTTCGGGGAACACTGAAGCTTTCTTT. Its protein is CASKGSGNTEAFF.

The CDR3, as DNA: TGTGCCTGGATCCCTAGCCTGAGCACAGATACGCAGTATTTT. Protein sequence: CAWIPSLSTDTQYF. The V gene is TRBV30, the J gene TRBJ2-3; TRBD2 is a possible D gene (5 bases). V lost 4 bases and J 0 bases, leaving 11 bases between the germline ends. The CDR3 is made up of 14 amino acids. Germline loops: CDR1 GTSNPN, CDR2 SVGIG (reference sequence).

The chain is built from TRBV19 and TRBJ2-1; D possibly corresponds to TRBD1 (6 bases). CDR3 size: 13 residues. With 6 bases removed from V and 9 bases from J, the gap between germline ends came to 15 bases. Germline CDR1 and CDR2: LNHDA and SQIVND (reference sequence). The CDR3 DNA follows: TGTGCCAGTAGCGGGACATTATCCGGTGAGCAGTTCTTC. This codes for CASSGTLSGEQFF.

This chain connects TRBV30 to TRBJ2-1; D uncertain. The V end lost 0 bases, the J end lost 9 bases, and 12 bases lay between the germline ends. CDR3 length: 13 residues. CDR1 and CDR2 from the germline V gene are GTSNPN and SVGIG (reference sequence). The CDR3 is CAWSVGWVGEQFF. DNA for the CDR3: TGTGCCTGGAGTGTGGGCTGGGTCGGTGAGCAGTTCTTC. The whole variable domain, filled in from reference TRBV30 and TRBJ2-1, reads SQTIHQWPATLVQPVGSPLSLECTVEGTSNPNLYWYRQAAGRGLQLLFYSVGIGQISSEVPQNLSASRPQDRQFILSSKKLLLSDSGFYLCAWSVGWVGEQFFGPGTRLTVL.

The J gene is TRBJ1-4, the V gene TRBV30, with a weak D call TRBD1 (5 bases). CDR1 GTSNPN and CDR2 SVGIG come from the germline V gene (reference sequence). The germline V and J ends were trimmed by 2 bases and 5 bases, with 9 bases remaining between them. The CDR3 runs 13 residues. This CDR3 reads CAWSRDQNEKLFF. The CDR3 DNA reads as TGTGCCTGGAGTCGGGACCAAAATGAAAAACTGTTTTTT.

The sample holds one count of this clone. V is TRBV10-3 and J is TRBJ1-4; D perhaps matches TRBD1 (6 bases). The CDR3 is 15 residues long. V was shortened by 2 bases and J by 5 bases, with 12 bases between the two germline ends. Germline V gene sequence: CDR1 ENHRY, CDR2 SYGVKD. The CDR3 sequence: CAISEDRTDNEKLFF. The CDR3 DNA follows: TGTGCCATCAGTGAGGACAGGACCGACAATGAAAAACTGTTTTTT.

This clone is a singleton in its sample. This CDR3 is CASSLRALEQYF. CDR3 sequence (DNA): TGTGCCAGCAGTCTCAGGGCGCTCGAGCAGTACTTC. The genes are TRBV28 and TRBJ2-7; D might be TRBD1 (5 bases). V lost 5 bases, J lost 6 bases, and 11 bases lay in between. This CDR3 is 12 amino acids long. Germline CDR1 reads MDHEN; CDR2 reads SYDVKM.

This clone appeared once. The chain recombines TRBV6-1 with TRBJ2-7; D uncertain. The germline gives CDR1 MNHNS, CDR2 SASEGT. V shed 4 bases and J shed 0 bases, with 10 bases lying between them. The CDR3 sequence is 14 residues long. The CDR3 nucleotides are TGTGCCAGCAGTGGAACTCATACCTCCTACGAGCAGTACTTC. Translation gives CASSGTHTSYEQYF.

V gene TRBV10-3 combines with J gene TRBJ1-3; unclear D gene. From germline, CDR1 is ENHRY and CDR2 SYGVKD. The V end was cut by 7 bases, the J end by 3 bases, with 10 bases between. The CDR3 is made up of 13 amino acids. CDR3 loop: CAIMEGGGNTIYF. The DNA for the CDR3 is TGTGCCATCATGGAGGGAGGTGGAAACACCATATATTTT.

The rearrangement joins TRBV28 to TRBJ2-2; a possible D gene is TRBD1 (7 bases). V was trimmed by 7 bases and J by 7 bases, leaving 19 bases between them. Germline V gives CDR1 MDHEN, CDR2 SYDVKM. The CDR3 extends over 15 amino acids. This chain's CDR3 is CASTAQGGVGGELFF. The DNA of the CDR3 is TGTGCCAGCACCGCCCAGGGGGGTGTAGGCGGGGAGCTGTTTTTT.

This sequence joins TRBV7-5 and TRBJ2-7; no check of the table's D call, TRBD2, against the DNA was made. TRBV7-5 is reported as a pseudogene. The CDR3 is 17 residues long. Here the CDR3 reads CARSLVVIERTAYEQYF. The CDR3 DNA follows: TGTGCCAGAAGCTTAGTGGTGATAGAGCGGACGGCCTACGAGCAGTACTTC.

The rearrangement links TRBV5-1 to TRBJ2-7; no clear D gene. The CDR3 loop spans 17 amino acids. The V gene's germline CDR1 is SGHRS and CDR2 YFSETQ. V was clipped by 1 base and J by 0 bases, with 17 bases between them. The chain's CDR3 is CASSLTAGQSGSYEQYF. CDR3 coding DNA: TGCGCCAGCAGCTTGACTGCAGGCCAGTCGGGCTCCTACGAGCAGTACTTC. Full variable domain (rest looked up from reference TRBV5-1 and TRBJ2-7): KAGVTQTPRYLIKTRGQQVTLSCSPISGHRSVSWYQQTPGQGLQFLFEYFSETQRNKGNFPGRFSGRQFSNSRSEMNVSTLELGDSALYLCASSLTAGQSGSYEQYFGPGTRLTVT.

Here the CDR3 reads CAISSTGTSGSYEQYF. The DNA of the CDR3 is TGTGCCATCAGCTCAACCGGGACTAGCGGGAGCTACGAGCAGTACTTC. The V call is TRBV10-3, the J call TRBJ2-7; 14 positions match TRBD2. The CDR3 extends over 16 amino acids. CDR1 ENHRY and CDR2 SYGVKD come from the germline V gene. Trimming removed 6 bases from V and 3 bases from J; junction bases left unmatched: 7.

This chain connects TRBV7-2 to TRBJ1-5; D is perhaps TRBD1 (6 bases). V shed 1 base and J shed 6 bases, with 13 bases lying between them. The CDR3 is made up of 15 amino acids. The germline V gene encodes CDR1 SGHTA and CDR2 FQGNSA. As DNA, the CDR3 is TGTGCCAGCAGCTTAGACGGCAGGGGCGTTCAGCCCCAGCATTTT. This encodes CASSLDGRGVQPQHF.

The V gene is TRBV6-6, the J gene TRBJ2-5, with 7 bases lining up with TRBD1. Germline CDR1 and CDR2: MNHNY and SVGAGI (reference sequence). V was pared by 0 bases and J by 3 bases, with 4 bases of the junction left unmatched. The CDR3 is made up of 15 amino acids. CDR3 in DNA: TGTGCCAGCAGTTACTCGTACAGGGGAGAAGAGACCCAGTACTTC. Its protein product is CASSYSYRGEETQYF.

J is TRBJ2-3 and V is TRBV13; D uncertain. The CDR3 length is 13 residues. V was clipped by 5 bases and J by 2 bases, with 8 bases between them. The germline CDR1 and CDR2 sequences are PRHDT and FYEKMQ (reference sequence). CDR3 loop: CASSPRNTDTQYF. The CDR3 region has the DNA TGTGCCAGCAGCCCAAGGAACACAGATACGCAGTATTTT.